The 12 T cell receptor beta chains reported below all come from one sample, sequenced in a study of blood T cell repertoires in COVID-19. Libraries were prepared by immunoSEQ multiplex PCR; TCRdb keeps only in-frame clonotypes and omits some of them. There are about 190,000 clones in the sample; roughly 81% occur only once, and about 12% lies in the top ten. Sequencing was performed on peripheral blood. Every receptor here comes from an elderly woman with COVID-19, enrolled during active disease.

This clone appeared a single time. CDR3 bases: TGTGCCATTTCCGGGACAGGGGGCCAAGAGACCCAGTACTTC. Its translation: CAISGTGGQETQYF. The rearrangement uses TRBV10-3 and TRBJ2-5, with 11 bases fitting TRBD1. The CDR3 runs 14 residues. The germline gives CDR1 ENHRY, CDR2 SYGVKD. V trimming: 9 bases; J trimming: 1 base; junction bases outside the gene matches: 4.

The V call is TRBV6-2 or TRBV6-3, the J call TRBJ2-1; TRBD2 matches at 9 bases. The ends lost 6 bases at V and 4 bases at J; junction bases unmatched: 13. Germline V gene data show CDR1 as MNHEY and CDR2 as SVGEGT. This CDR3 region has 17 residues. The CDR3 sequence is CASSSTGASGVYNEQFF. The CDR3 nucleotides read TGTGCCAGCAGCTCCACCGGGGCTAGCGGGGTGTACAATGAGCAGTTCTTC.

This clone showed up just once. This chain links TRBV6-5 with TRBJ2-7; the match to TRBD2 covers 11 bases. The CDR3 sequence is 15 residues long. Germline CDR1 is MNHEY and CDR2 is SVGAGI. The V segment lost 6 bases and the J segment 1 base; nucleotides outside the gene matches: 5. This CDR3 reads CASRGLADSSYEQYF. CDR3 nucleotides: TGTGCCAGCAGGGGACTAGCGGACTCATCCTACGAGCAGTACTTC.

The chain joins TRBV2 to TRBJ2-3; D is unclear. Germline-derived CDR1 and CDR2 are SNHLY and FYNNEI. V was shortened by 4 bases and J by 0 bases, with 5 bases between the two germline ends. The CDR3 is 13 amino acids. CDR3 sequence reads: CASSVSSTDTQYF. The CDR3 DNA reads as TGTGCCAGCAGTGTCTCTAGCACAGATACGCAGTATTTT.

This chain uses TRBV6-1 with TRBJ2-7; weak D call: TRBD1 (6 bases). This CDR3 comprises 14 residues. The germline V gene has CDR1 MNHNS and CDR2 SASEGT. V was cut by 1 base and J by 3 bases, with 10 bases left in between. The CDR3 loop reads CASSEVRTVYEQYF. In DNA, the CDR3 is TGTGCCAGCAGTGAAGTTCGGACAGTCTACGAGCAGTACTTC.

The rearrangement links TRBV7-2 to TRBJ2-1; 8 positions match TRBD2. The length of the CDR3 is 15 residues. V lost 1 base, J lost 2 bases, and 1 base stayed unmatched. Germline loops: CDR1 SGHTA, CDR2 FQGNSA. CDR3 amino acids: CASSLGRGAYNEQFF. CDR3 nucleotides: TGTGCCAGCAGCTTAGGGCGGGGGGCCTACAATGAGCAGTTCTTC.

The V call is TRBV2, the J call TRBJ1-2, with TRBD1 as a possible D gene (5 bases). V shed 6 bases and J shed 3 bases, with 14 bases lying between them. There are 14 residues in the CDR3. CDR1 SNHLY and CDR2 FYNNEI come from the germline V gene. As DNA, the CDR3 is TGTGCCAGCAGCGCAACCACAGGAGACTATGGCTACACCTTC. Residues: CASSATTGDYGYTF.

The chain couples TRBV9 to TRBJ2-2; 10 bases fit TRBD2. The CDR3 contains 20 residues. Trimming removed 2 bases from V and 0 bases from J; junction bases left unmatched: 13. Germline V CDR1 and CDR2: SGDLS, YYNGEE. The CDR3 region is CASSVGELAGSPANTGELFF. The DNA of the CDR3 is TGTGCCAGCAGCGTGGGGGAACTAGCGGGGTCCCCTGCGAACACCGGGGAGCTGTTTTTT.

The chain recombines TRBV2 with TRBJ1-1; perhaps TRBD1 as D (6 bases). This CDR3 has 13 amino acids. V dropped 5 bases and J dropped 5 bases, with 12 bases sitting between them. CDR1 and CDR2 from the germline V gene are SNHLY and FYNNEI. The CDR3 reads CASSLYRVTEAFF. In DNA, the CDR3 is TGTGCCAGCAGTTTGTACAGGGTGACTGAAGCTTTCTTT.

The rearrangement uses TRBV28 and TRBJ2-7; 7 bases agree with TRBD1. The CDR3 is 12 amino acids. Germline V gene data show CDR1 as MDHEN and CDR2 as SYDVKM. V shed 6 bases and J 5 bases; nucleotides not matched to a gene: 4. This chain's CDR3 is CASRIQGNEQYF. The CDR3 DNA sequence: TGTGCCAGCAGGATACAGGGGAACGAGCAGTACTTC.

In this sample, this clone turned up once. The rearrangement links TRBV10-3 to TRBJ1-1; D is undetermined. V gave up 4 bases and J gave up 1 base, with 7 bases separating them. The CDR3 is 13 residues long. The germline V gene has CDR1 ENHRY and CDR2 SYGVKD. CDR3 region: CAISVDSNTEAFF. The CDR3 nucleotides are TGTGCCATCAGTGTGGACTCGAACACTGAAGCTTTCTTT.

The chain couples TRBV5-4 to TRBJ2-3; TRBD2 aligns across 7 bases. The V gene end was trimmed by 0 bases and the J gene end by 4 bases; junction bases not matched to a gene: 8. CDR3 length: 16 amino acids. Germline V gives CDR1 SGHNT, CDR2 YYREEE (reference sequence). CDR3 in DNA: TGTGCCAGCAGCTTGGAGGCGGGAGAAGAATCAGATACGCAGTATTTT. Translated, it gives CASSLEAGEESDTQYF. Looking up the rest from reference TRBV5-4 and TRBJ2-3 gives the full variable domain: ETGVTQSPTHLIKTRGQQVTLRCSSQSGHNTVSWYQQALGQGPQFIFQYYREEENGRGNFPPRFSGLQFPNYSSELNVNALELDDSALYLCASSLEAGEESDTQYFGPGTRLTVL.